These T cell receptor beta chains were read from a single sample in a study of blood T cell repertoires in COVID-19. TCRdb's table, derived via immunoSEQ multiplex PCR, lists solely in-frame clones and lacks some. Among 330,000 or so clones listed, roughly 86% were seen once. The specimen sequenced was peripheral blood. These TCRs come from a man between 25 and 39 years old with COVID-19, enrolled during active disease. Both conserved end residues are part of each CDR3. The D gene is left open where the match is weak. The listing skips clone size in some rows; elsewhere it reads once, few, many or a size class.

. TRBJ2-5 . 14 TRBV2 TGTGCCAGCAGAAAGACGCGGAGCCAAGAGACCCAGTACTTC CASRKTRSQETQYF
. TRBJ2-1 TRBD2 14 TRBV6-4 TGTGCCAGCAGAGGGACTAGCGGGACCAATGAGCAGTTCTTC CASRGTSGTNEQFF
. TRBJ2-7 . 13 TRBV11-2 TGTGCCAGCAGCTTTGCGCCTGCTTACGAGCAGTACTTC CASSFAPAYEQYF
few TRBJ1-2 . 13 TRBV27 TGTGCCAGCACTTCCGTAAGGGAGGGGAAGTACACCTTC CASTSVREGKYTF
. TRBJ2-1 TRBD2 15 TRBV10-2 TGCGCCATCTCGGGGGGCGGGAGGGCTCCAAATGAGCAGTTCTTC CAISGGGRAPNEQFF
. TRBJ1-2 . 15 TRBV7-9 TGTGCCAGCAGCTTAGGGGGACTGACGAACTATGGCTACACCTTC CASSLGGLTNYGYTF
. TRBJ2-3 TRBD1 15 TRBV29-1 TGCAGCGTTCTAGGGACAGGAGCCAGCACAGATACGCAGTATTTT CSVLGTGASTDTQYF
. TRBJ2-7 . 16 TRBV7-2 TGTGCCAGCAGCTTAGGGGCGGACAGCCTCTCCTACGAGCAGTACTTC CASSLGADSLSYEQYF
once TRBJ2-7 TRBD1 14 TRBV27 TGTGCCAGTGGCGGGGGACAGGGACCTTACGAGCAGTACTTC CASGGGQGPYEQYF
. TRBJ1-4 TRBD1 14 TRBV2 TGTGCCAGCAGTCTCCGGGACAGGGGTGAAAAACTGTTTTTT CASSLRDRGEKLFF
. TRBJ2-3 TRBD1 18 TRBV6-2/TRBV6-3 TGTGCCAGCAGTTACCCCGGCTGGCGACAGGGGGACACAGATACGCAGTATTTT CASSYPGWRQGDTDTQYF
once TRBJ1-6 . 15 TRBV9 TGTGCCAGCAGCGTATCAGACAGGTTCGGGTCACCCCTCCACTTT CASSVSDRFGSPLHF
. TRBJ2-4 . 18 TRBV3-1/TRBV3-2 TGTGCCAGCAGCCAAACTCTAGCCACCGATAAGGGCAAAAACATTCAGTACTTC CASSQTLATDKGKNIQYF
once TRBJ2-5 . 13 TRBV27 TGTGCCAGCAGGGACAGATTAGAAGAGACCCAGTACTTC CASRDRLEETQYF
few TRBJ1-3 TRBD1 17 TRBV2 TGTGCCAGCAGTGAAAGGGTTGGCAGGGGGCCTGGAAACACCATATATTTT CASSERVGRGPGNTIYF
. TRBJ2-6 . 19 TRBV10-3 TGTGCCATCAGTGACGGAGGACGTTCGGCGAACTCTGGGGCCAACGTCCTGACTTTC CAISDGGRSANSGANVLTF
. TRBJ1-4 . 15 TRBV14 TGTGCCAGCAGCCAAGAAGGGGGTCGTATTGAAAAACTGTTTTTT CASSQEGGRIEKLFF
. TRBJ2-3 . 13 TRBV18 TGTGCCAGCTCCTTGACCAGGCCAGATACGCAGTATTTT CASSLTRPDTQYF
. TRBJ1-1 . 11 TRBV6-2/TRBV6-3 TGTGCCAGCAGCCAACGGGGGGGAGCTTTCTTT CASSQRGGAFF
. TRBJ2-7 . 12 TRBV7-9 TGTGCCAGTACGGACATATCCTACGAGCAGTACTTC CASTDISYEQYF
. TRBJ2-2 TRBD1 19 TRBV5-1 TGCGCCAGCGCCCTGGGGGCCCAAGAACAGGGGCTGGGGACCGGGGAGCTGTTTTTT CASALGAQEQGLGTGELFF
few TRBJ1-2 . 12 TRBV18 TGTGCCAGCGCAGACGCAGGGAATGGCTACACCTTC CASADAGNGYTF
. TRBJ1-1 TRBD1 15 TRBV15 TGTGCCACCAGCAGAAACAGGGGGATGAACACTGAAGCTTTCTTT CATSRNRGMNTEAFF
once TRBJ1-1 . 14 TRBV3-1/TRBV3-2 TGTGCCAGCAGCGAAGAGACAGAACCCCCTGAAGCTTTCTTT CASSEETEPPEAFF
. TRBJ1-2 TRBD1 17 TRBV7-2 TGTGCCAGCAGCTTCCCCCCCCGGGACAGGGGTTCCTATGGCTACACCTTC CASSFPPRDRGSYGYTF
. TRBJ2-1 . 14 TRBV7-3 TGTGCCAGCAGCTTAACGGGGCCATGGAATGAGCAGTTCTTC CASSLTGPWNEQFF
. TRBJ2-1 . 16 TRBV14 TGTGCCAGCAGCCGGCGGGTAGCGGCCTTAGGGGATGAGCAGTTCTTC CASSRRVAALGDEQFF
. TRBJ2-4 TRBD2 18 TRBV2 TGTGCCAGCAGTGAAGATGGGAGCGGGGGGGCTCCCAAAAACATTCAGTACTTC CASSEDGSGGAPKNIQYF